A selection of T cell receptor beta chains follows, all from one sample in a study of cytomegalovirus exposure and HLA in healthy donors. TCRdb's table, derived via immunoSEQ multiplex PCR, lists solely in-frame clones and lacks some. This table holds about 120,000 clones, about 84% found once. The material sequenced was PBMCs. Receptor source: a woman aged 25 to 39 in good health and CMV-seronegative. The CDR3 runs from the conserved cysteine through the conserved F or W. D genes are given only for firm matches. Clone size is not always given. Where it is, it says once, few, many or a class for expanded clones.

TRBJ2-1 - TRBD2 TRBV7-2 TGTGCCAGCAGCCTAACTAGCGGGACGCAGTTCTTC CASSLTSGTQFF
TRBJ1-4 - - TRBV21-1 TGTGCCAGCAGCAAGGCAACAGGGCTAGGGAGTGAAAAACTGTTTTTT CASSKATGLGSEKLFF
TRBJ2-1 few TRBD1 TRBV5-1 TGCGCCAGCAGCTTGGCCGGGACAGGGTACGGCGATGAGCAGTTCTTC CASSLAGTGYGDEQFF
TRBJ2-5 - TRBD2 TRBV9 TGTGCCAGCAGCGTAGCTGGAGGACTAGCGGTTGAGACCCAGTACTTC CASSVAGGLAVETQYF
TRBJ1-1 - TRBD1 TRBV2 TGTGCCAGCAGCCCGGACAGGGGAACTGAAGCTTTCTTT CASSPDRGTEAFF
TRBJ2-7 - - TRBV5-6 TGTGCCAGCAGCCAGGACTCTTTCTCCTACGAGCAGTACTTC CASSQDSFSYEQYF
TRBJ1-2 - TRBD1 TRBV5-6 TGTGCCAGCAGCTTGGACAGGGGGCGGTCCAACTATGGCTACACCTTC CASSLDRGRSNYGYTF
TRBJ1-6 - - TRBV11-2 TGTGCCAGCAGCTTAGTCCGCCTGGAGTCACCCCTCCACTTT CASSLVRLESPLHF
TRBJ2-7 - - TRBV4-1 TGCGCCAGCAGCCAAGATTTCCCGGGGAGCTCCTACGAGCAGTACTTC CASSQDFPGSSYEQYF
TRBJ1-6 - TRBD1 TRBV7-2 TGTGCCAGCAGCTTTCCCAGGCCAGGGGGTATGATCAATTCACCCCTCCACTTT CASSFPRPGGMINSPLHF
TRBJ1-2 - - TRBV2 TGTGCCAGCAGCTTAAGGGAGGGAGCGATCTATGGCTACACCTTC CASSLREGAIYGYTF
TRBJ2-3 once - TRBV7-9 TGTGCCAGCAGCTTAGTCTGGCCCCAGGATACGCAGTATTTT CASSLVWPQDTQYF
TRBJ2-7 few - TRBV9 TGTGCCAGCAGCGTAGGTGACAGCTCCTACGAGCAGTACTTC CASSVGDSSYEQYF
TRBJ2-7 once - TRBV6-5 TGTGCCAGCGGGGGGGCCCCCTCCGCCTACGAGCAGTACTTC CASGGAPSAYEQYF
TRBJ1-4 - - TRBV7-2 TGTGCCAGCAGCCTCCAACTGAATGAAAAACTGTTTTTT CASSLQLNEKLFF
TRBJ2-3 - - TRBV9 TGTGCCAGCAGCGAACCGGGACTGACCACAGATACGCAGTATTTT CASSEPGLTTDTQYF
TRBJ1-6 - - TRBV27 TGTGCCAGCAGTTTAAAATGGCAGACCTATAATTCACCCCTCCACTTT CASSLKWQTYNSPLHF
TRBJ2-5 once - TRBV6-1 TGTGCCAGCAGTGCCCGGGACACTATCGGGACGGTGTACTTC CASSARDTIGTVYF
TRBJ1-5 - - TRBV6-5 TGTGCCAGCAAGACCAGACAGGATAGCAATCAGCCCCAGCATTTT CASKTRQDSNQPQHF
TRBJ1-2 - TRBD1 TRBV7-2 TGTGCCACCAACACAGGGGGGGCCCTTAGGGGCTACACCTTC CATNTGGALRGYTF
TRBJ1-2 - - TRBV7-2 TGTGCCAGCAGCTTAGTTGGGGGGGCGCGGGGCTACACCTTC CASSLVGGARGYTF
TRBJ2-7 once - TRBV2 TGTGCCAGCGGTCAAGCGCGGGACAGAGGGACCTACGAGCAGTACTTC CASGQARDRGTYEQYF
TRBJ2-5 - - TRBV16 TGTGCCAGCAGCCAATCCGGGAGGGGGCCCGGGACCCAGTACTTC CASSQSGRGPGTQYF
TRBJ1-3 - - TRBV9 TGTGCCAGCAGAGGAGGGAGCTCTGGAAACACCATATATTTT CASRGGSSGNTIYF
TRBJ1-6 once - TRBV2 TGTGCCAGCAGTGAAGAACCAGATTCACCCCTCCACTTT CASSEEPDSPLHF
TRBJ1-2 - - TRBV7-9 TGTGCCAGCAGCTCCGGACAGTCCAACCTGTCCCTCTTC CASSSGQSNLSLF
TRBJ1-4 - - TRBV6-1 TGTGCCAGCAGTGGGAGGCCGGGTCATGAAAAACTGTTTTTT CASSGRPGHEKLFF
TRBJ1-3 - TRBD1 TRBV7-8 TGTGCCAGCAGCCCCACCAGACAGGGACAGGGAAACACCATATATTTT CASSPTRQGQGNTIYF
TRBJ2-5 - TRBD2 TRBV5-4 TGTGCCAGCAGCTTGCGTGCGGGGGGTGAAGAGACCCAGTACTTC CASSLRAGGEETQYF
TRBJ1-1 - - TRBV29-1 TGCAGCGTCGGACTGAAAGGGAACACTGAAGCTTTCTTT CSVGLKGNTEAFF
TRBJ1-4 - - TRBV18 TGTGCCAGCTTATCGGGGGGAGCCGAAAAACTGTTTTTT CASLSGGAEKLFF
TRBJ1-1 - TRBD1 TRBV10-3 TGTGCCATCAGTGGTGTGGACAGGGTGGGCCTTGGCGGTTTGAACATGAACACTGAAGCTTTCTTT CAISGVDRVGLGGLNMNTEAFF